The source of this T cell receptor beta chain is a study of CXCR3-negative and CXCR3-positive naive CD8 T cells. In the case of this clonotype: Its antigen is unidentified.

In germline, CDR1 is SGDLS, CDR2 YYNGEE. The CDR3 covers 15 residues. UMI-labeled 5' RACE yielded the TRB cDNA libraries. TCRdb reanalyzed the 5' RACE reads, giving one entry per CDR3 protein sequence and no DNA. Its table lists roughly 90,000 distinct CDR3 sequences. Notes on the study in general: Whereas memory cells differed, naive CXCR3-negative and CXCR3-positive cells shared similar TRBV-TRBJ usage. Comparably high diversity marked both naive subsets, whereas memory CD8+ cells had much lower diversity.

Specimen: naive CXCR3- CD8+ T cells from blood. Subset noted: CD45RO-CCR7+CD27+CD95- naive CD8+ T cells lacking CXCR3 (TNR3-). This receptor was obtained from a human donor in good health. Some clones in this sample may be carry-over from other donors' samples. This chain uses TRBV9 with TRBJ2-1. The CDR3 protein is CASSVEAGAYNEQFF.